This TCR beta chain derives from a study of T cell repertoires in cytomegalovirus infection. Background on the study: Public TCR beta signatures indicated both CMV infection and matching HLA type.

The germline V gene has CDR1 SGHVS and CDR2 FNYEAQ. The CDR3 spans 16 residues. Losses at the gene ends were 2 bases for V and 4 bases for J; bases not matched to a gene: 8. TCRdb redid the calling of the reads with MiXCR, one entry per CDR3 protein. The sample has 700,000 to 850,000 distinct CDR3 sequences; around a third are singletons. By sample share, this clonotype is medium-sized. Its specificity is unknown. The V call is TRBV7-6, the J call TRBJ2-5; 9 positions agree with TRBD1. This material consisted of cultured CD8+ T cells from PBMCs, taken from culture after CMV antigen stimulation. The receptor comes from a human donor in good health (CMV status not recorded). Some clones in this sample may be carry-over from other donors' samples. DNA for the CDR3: TGTGCCAGCAGCTTAATTATGGGACAGGGTTTAGAGACCCAGTACTTC. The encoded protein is CASSLIMGQGLETQYF. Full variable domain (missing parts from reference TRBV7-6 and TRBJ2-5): GAGVSQSPRYKVTKRGQDVALRCDPISGHVSLYWYRQALGQGPEFLTYFNYEAQQDKSGLPNDRFSAERPEGSISTLTIQRTEQRDSAMYRCASSLIMGQGLETQYFGPGTRLLVL.